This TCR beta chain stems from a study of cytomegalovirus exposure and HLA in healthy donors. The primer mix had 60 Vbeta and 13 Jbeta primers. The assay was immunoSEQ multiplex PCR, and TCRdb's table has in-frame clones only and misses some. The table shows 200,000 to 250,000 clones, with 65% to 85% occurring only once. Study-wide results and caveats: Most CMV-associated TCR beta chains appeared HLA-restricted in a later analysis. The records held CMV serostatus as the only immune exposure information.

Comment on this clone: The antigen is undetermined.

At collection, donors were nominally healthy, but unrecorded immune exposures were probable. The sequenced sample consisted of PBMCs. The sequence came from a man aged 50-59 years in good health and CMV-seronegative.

The CDR3 loop reads CASSIIRAGSNQPQHF. The CDR3 region has the DNA TGTGCCAGCAGTATTATAAGGGCGGGTAGCAATCAGCCCCAGCATTTT. J is TRBJ1-5 and V is TRBV28; D remains ambiguous. With 5 bases removed from V and 0 bases from J, the gap between germline ends came to 14 bases. The CDR3 is 16 residues long. CDR1 MDHEN and CDR2 SYDVKM come from the germline V gene.